What follows are 14 T cell receptor beta chains derived from one specimen sequenced in a study of technical replicates of blood from a handful of donors. Sequenced by immunoSEQ multiplex PCR; TCRdb stores in-frame clones only, minus some. The sample yields about 56,000 clones, about 95% seen once. The sample taken for sequencing was PBMCs. The receptors here all came from a human donor in good health. Some clones in this sample may be carry-over from other donors' samples.

The chain has TRBV30 and TRBJ1-6, with D hard to call. Per the germline V gene, CDR1 is GTSNPN and CDR2 is SVGIG (reference sequence). The V end lost 2 bases, the J end lost 5 bases, and 7 bases lay between the germline ends. This CDR3 has 13 residues. This CDR3 reads CAWSIRNNSPLHF. The CDR3 DNA is TGTGCCTGGAGTATCCGTAATAATTCACCCCTCCACTTT.

This clone was seen only once. The chain couples TRBV7-2 to TRBJ1-2, with 9 positions matching TRBD1. Per germline, CDR1 SGHTA and CDR2 FQGNSA. The V and J ends lost 7 bases and 2 bases, in that order; junction bases with no gene match: 8. This CDR3 spans 15 amino acids. The CDR3 region has the DNA TGTGCCAGCAACCATAGGACAGGGGTAAACTATGGCTACACCTTC. It yields the protein CASNHRTGVNYGYTF.

The chain carries TRBV6-1 and TRBJ2-7; TRBD2 is a possible D gene (5 bases). The CDR3 spans 13 residues. Germline CDR1 reads MNHNS; CDR2 reads SASEGT. Trimming took off 4 bases at V and 7 bases at J, with 14 bases between the two ends. The CDR3 DNA reads as TGTGCCAGCAGTGGTCGGGATGTCGGTGAGCAGTACTTC. It translates to CASSGRDVGEQYF.

This clone showed up just once. The chain links TRBV18 to TRBJ1-1; TRBD1 agrees at 8 bases. The CDR3 loop spans 13 amino acids. Losses at the gene ends were 3 bases for V and 11 bases for J; bases not matched to a gene: 8. Germline V gene data show CDR1 as KGHSH and CDR2 as LQKENI. CDR3 region: CASSPDREVWAFF. CDR3 coding DNA: TGTGCCAGCTCACCGGACAGGGAGGTGTGGGCTTTCTTT.

DNA for the CDR3: TGCGCCAGCAGCGCACGCGAGGCTTACAAAGGGCAGTATTTT. The encoded protein is CASSAREAYKGQYF. V and J are TRBV4-3 and TRBJ2-3, with D uncertain. The CDR3 extends over 14 amino acids. The germline gives CDR1 LGHNA, CDR2 YSLEER. Trimming cost V 5 bases and J 11 bases, with 20 bases left between them.

The chain has TRBV7-2 and TRBJ1-1; no clear D gene. The CDR3 consists of 14 residues. V lost 2 bases and J 0 bases, leaving 7 bases between the germline ends. Germline V gene lookup returns CDR1 SGHTA and CDR2 FQGNSA. This CDR3 reads CASSLLNMNTEAFF. DNA for the CDR3: TGTGCCAGCAGCTTACTTAATATGAACACTGAAGCTTTCTTT.

This clone is a singleton in its sample. The genes are TRBV5-5 and TRBJ2-7; TRBD2 matches 7 bases. CDR1 and CDR2 (germline): SGHKS, YYEKEE (reference sequence). Unmatched junction bases numbered 6, after V lost 2 bases and J lost 7 bases. The CDR3 is made up of 13 amino acids. CDR3 in amino acids: CASSFAWEGEQYF. In DNA form, the CDR3 reads TGTGCCAGCAGCTTCGCGTGGGAGGGAGAGCAGTACTTC.

The chain carries TRBV4-3 and TRBJ1-1, with TRBD1 matching 8 bases. Germline assignment: CDR1 LGHNA and CDR2 YSLEER. With 3 bases clipped from V and 8 bases from J, the junction kept 14 bases outside the gene matches. The CDR3 length is 16 residues. The CDR3 protein is CASSHVFRGRKGEAFF. The CDR3 DNA sequence: TGCGCCAGCAGCCATGTCTTCAGGGGGCGCAAGGGCGAAGCTTTCTTT.

The CDR3 DNA is TGTGCCAGCAGCTTGATTGTGAAACTCTACGAGCAGTACTTC. Translated: CASSLIVKLYEQYF. The chain links TRBV5-6 to TRBJ2-7, with D unclear. V was clipped by 1 base and J by 3 bases, with 11 bases between them. The CDR3 covers 14 residues. From germline, CDR1 is SGHDT and CDR2 YYEEEE.

This clone was recorded once. The chain recombines TRBV21-1 with TRBJ1-6. TRBV21-1 corresponds to a pseudogene. The CDR3 is 13 amino acids. The CDR3 region has the DNA TGTGCCAGCAATATTGATGGCGGGTCACCCCTCCACTTT. Its protein product is CASNIDGGSPLHF.

The V gene is TRBV11-2, the J gene TRBJ1-2; the D is unclear. This CDR3 comprises 12 residues. Germline CDR1 and CDR2: SGHAT and FQNNGV. Trimming shortened V by 4 bases and J by 4 bases, and 7 bases separated the two germline ends. CDR3 loop: CASSSAIYGYTF. CDR3 nucleotide sequence: TGTGCCAGCAGCTCAGCGATCTATGGCTACACCTTC. Based on the CDR3 plus reference TRBV11-2 and TRBJ1-2, the full variable domain is EAGVAQSPRYKIIEKRQSVAFWCNPISGHATLYWYQQILGQGPKLLIQFQNNGVVDDSQLPKDRFSAERLKGVDSTLKIQPAKLEDSAVYLCASSSAIYGYTFGSGTRLTVV.

This clone was observed a single time. The CDR3 bases are TGTGCCAGCAGTTACCGGGACAGGGTCCACGAGCAGTACTTC. Protein product: CASSYRDRVHEQYF. The rearrangement joins TRBV6-5 to TRBJ2-7, with 9 bases matching TRBD1. The ends lost 2 bases at V and 5 bases at J; junction bases unmatched: 4. The CDR3 sequence is 14 residues long. CDR1 and CDR2 (germline): MNHEY, SVGAGI.

This sequence joins TRBV7-3 and TRBJ1-1; possibly TRBD1 for D (5 bases). CDR1 is SGHTA, CDR2 FQGTGA, per germline. The CDR3 is made up of 14 amino acids. The V and J ends lost 2 bases and 3 bases respectively, with 10 bases between them. The CDR3 loop reads CASSLQPGDTEAFF. For the CDR3, the DNA is TGTGCCAGCAGCTTACAGCCGGGGGACACTGAAGCTTTCTTT.

This chain connects TRBV2 to TRBJ1-1, with TRBD1 as a possible D gene (6 bases). This CDR3 spans 14 amino acids. Between the trimmed V and J ends, which lost 6 bases and 0 bases, there was a span of 11 bases. Germline assignment: CDR1 SNHLY and CDR2 FYNNEI. The CDR3 protein is CASRADSMNTEAFF. Here the CDR3 DNA reads TGTGCCAGCAGAGCGGACAGCATGAACACTGAAGCTTTCTTT.